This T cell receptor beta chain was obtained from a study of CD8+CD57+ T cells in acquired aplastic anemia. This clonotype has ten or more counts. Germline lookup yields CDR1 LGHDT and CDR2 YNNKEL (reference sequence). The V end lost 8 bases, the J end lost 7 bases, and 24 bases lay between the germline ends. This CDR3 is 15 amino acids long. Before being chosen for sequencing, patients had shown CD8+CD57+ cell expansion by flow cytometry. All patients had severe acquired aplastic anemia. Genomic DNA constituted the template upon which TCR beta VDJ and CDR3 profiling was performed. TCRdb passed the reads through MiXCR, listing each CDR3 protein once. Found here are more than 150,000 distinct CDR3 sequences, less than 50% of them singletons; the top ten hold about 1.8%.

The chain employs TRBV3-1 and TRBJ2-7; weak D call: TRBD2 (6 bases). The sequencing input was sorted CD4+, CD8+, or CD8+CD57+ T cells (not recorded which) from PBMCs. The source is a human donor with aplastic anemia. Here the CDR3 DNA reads TGTGCCAGCGGTAACGGAGGGGCCCCGCTTGAAGAGCAGTACTTC. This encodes CASGNGGAPLEEQYF.